Below, 8 T cell receptor delta chains from the same sample are listed, as sequenced in a study of Vδ1+ human thymocytes. Study-wide results and caveats: Thymic TRG and TRD repertoires appeared highly polyclonal.

Extracted RNA was reverse transcribed into cDNA. Pooled V-gene forward primers with one constant-region reverse primer generated the CDR3 amplicons by multiplex PCR. TCRdb called clones anew from the multiplex PCR reads with CATT. This table has 45,000 to 60,000 delta-chain clones, less than 15% appearing once. The antigens these receptors bind are not known. Sequenced sample: Vdelta1+ gamma-delta thymocytes from the thymus. Subset of the sample: FACS-sorted CD3+ TCRalphabeta- TCRVdelta1+ TCRVdelta2- thymocytes. These receptors came from a girl in the first two years of life who had congenital heart surgery.

The rearrangement uses TRDV1 and TRDJ1; TRDD3 matches 10 bases. The CDR3 is 20 amino acids. V shed 3 bases, J shed 1 base, and the junction held 17 bases outside the gene matches. Per germline, CDR1 TSWWSYY and CDR2 QGS. The DNA for the CDR3 is TGTGCTCTTGGGGACTCCCCCCTGGCGGGCTGGGGGATATCCACCGATAAACTCATCTTT. This translates into CALGDSPLAGWGISTDKLIF.

This clone was observed a few times. This rearrangement joins TRDV1 to TRDJ1; 8 positions match TRDD3. The CDR3 totals 23 residues. Looked up from germline, CDR1 is TSWWSYY and CDR2 is QGS. The V segment lost 1 base and the J segment 0 bases; nucleotides outside the gene matches: 25. The CDR3 spells CALGEHGLTPFLIGGDNTDKLIF. CDR3 nucleotide sequence: TGTGCTCTTGGGGAACATGGGTTAACCCCTTTCCTAATCGGGGGGGATAACACCGATAAACTCATCTTT.

The table lists this clone with a few counts. The chain has TRDV1 and TRDJ1, with D perhaps TRDD2 (6 bases). The CDR3 contains 17 residues. The V end was cut by 3 bases, the J end by 0 bases, with 17 bases between. The germline gives CDR1 TSWWSYY, CDR2 QGS. DNA of the CDR3: TGTGCTCTTGGGGAGTTCCTAGGTACTGGATACACCGATAAACTCATCTTT. This translates into CALGEFLGTGYTDKLIF.

Notes on this clone: The junction shows a germline mismatch at one end, possibly a read error. The chain is built from TRDV1 and TRDJ1, with D possibly TRDD3 on 5 matching bases. The CDR3 has 16 residues. Germline values: CDR1 TSWWSYY, CDR2 QGS. CDR3 DNA: TGTGCTGTTGGGGAACCCCGAACCCTGGGCACCGATAAACTCATCTTT. Amino acid sequence: CAVGEPRTLGTDKLIF.

With respect to this clone: Because the CDR3's place on the DNA is in doubt, the DNA is left out and the CDR3 is given as listed by TCRdb. This sequence joins TRAV29/DV5 and TRDJ1; the table's D call, TRDD3, was not checked against the DNA. Germline CDR1 is NSMFDY and CDR2 is ISSIKDK. Including both end residues, the CDR3 is 22 amino acids long. This CDR3 reads CSVLLCSNPEYWGIRPTDKLIF.

This sequence joins TRDV1 and TRDJ1; 8 nucleotides agree with TRDD3. Germline trimming cut 0 bases from V and 4 bases from J; bases unmatched to any gene: 19. The CDR3 is 20 residues long. The germline V gene has CDR1 TSWWSYY and CDR2 QGS. CDR3 region: CALGELSGPYWGERIDKLIF. The CDR3 region has the DNA TGTGCTCTTGGGGAACTCTCCGGTCCGTACTGGGGGGAAAGGATCGATAAACTCATCTTT.

The chain combines TRDV1 with TRDJ1; TRDD3 matches 8 bases. Germline CDR1 is TSWWSYY and CDR2 is QGS. The CDR3 consists of 17 residues. With 7 bases clipped from V and 4 bases from J, the junction kept 17 bases outside the gene matches. The CDR3 region is CALARYWGDSGFDKLIF. The CDR3 DNA follows: TGTGCTCTTGCGAGGTACTGGGGGGACTCTGGGTTCGATAAACTCATCTTT.

This clone was seen a few times. This chain uses TRDV1 with TRDJ1, with 7 bases lining up with TRDD3. The CDR3 is made up of 18 amino acids. CDR1 and CDR2 from the germline V gene are TSWWSYY and QGS. The J segment lost 2 bases and the V segment lost 4 bases, leaving 16 bases of the junction unmatched. CDR3 nucleotides: TGTGCTCTTGGGGGCCGAGCCACTCGACCGGGGGATACCGATAAACTCATCTTT. Protein sequence: CALGGRATRPGDTDKLIF.